What follows are 8 T cell receptor beta chains derived from one specimen sequenced in a study of T cell repertoires in aging, cancer and after chemotherapy. TRB rearrangements spanning V, D and J were amplified using mixed TRB-A/B primers. TCRdb fed the multiplex PCR reads into MiXCR, producing one record per CDR3 protein. The table lists thousands of distinct CDR3 sequences, approximately 35% of them singletons. TCR beta rearrangements were amplified from peripheral blood genomic DNA. The sample taken for sequencing was blood. The receptor source for this set is a human donor in good health.

In regard to this clonotype: A clone one base away is much larger, so this may be a read error. The chain joins TRBV29-1 to TRBJ2-7, with D perhaps matching TRBD2 (6 bases). V gave up 7 bases and J gave up 0 bases, with 16 bases separating them. Germline V gene sequence: CDR1 SQVTM, CDR2 ANQGSEA. The CDR3 sequence is 14 residues long. CDR3 sequence: CSAYGGGNSYEQYF. The CDR3, as DNA: TGCAGCGCTTACGGAGGCGGGAACTCCTACGAGCAGTACTTC.

The rearrangement uses TRBV12-3 or TRBV12-4 and TRBJ2-1, with 7 nucleotides matching TRBD1. V trimming: 3 bases; J trimming: 4 bases; junction bases outside the gene matches: 3. CDR3 size: 14 residues. The CDR3 nucleotides are TGTGCCAGCAGTTTTGGGACAGCTTACAATGAGCAGTTCTTC. This translates into CASSFGTAYNEQFF.

This clonotype was counted only a few times. V usage is TRBV7-6 and J usage is TRBJ2-3, with 7 positions matching TRBD2. The CDR3 consists of 15 residues. V dropped 5 bases and J dropped 8; count of bases not matched to a gene: 13. The V gene's germline CDR1 is SGHVS and CDR2 FNYEAQ. CDR3 in amino acids: CASSPLATPMGTQYF. The CDR3, as DNA: TGTGCCAGCAGCCCACTAGCGACCCCCATGGGTACGCAGTATTTT. Full variable domain (remainder filled in from reference TRBV7-6 and TRBJ2-3): GAGVSQSPRYKVTKRGQDVALRCDPISGHVSLYWYRQALGQGPEFLTYFNYEAQQDKSGLPNDRFSAERPEGSISTLTIQRTEQRDSAMYRCASSPLATPMGTQYFGPGTRLTVL.

This clonotype is labeled medium-sized (0.01 to 0.1%). J is TRBJ2-5 and V is TRBV5-5; TRBD1 is a possible D gene (5 bases). The CDR3 loop spans 13 amino acids. The V and J ends lost 2 bases and 1 base respectively, with 6 bases between them. CDR1 and CDR2 (germline): SGHKS, YYEKEE (reference sequence). The CDR3 coding sequence is TGTGCCAGCAGCTTAAGGGGCCAAGAGACCCAGTACTTC. Translating it yields CASSLRGQETQYF.

The V and J genes are TRBV7-6 and TRBJ2-2, with 9 bases aligning to TRBD2. The CDR3 runs to 19 residues. Germline V lookup: CDR1 SGHVS, CDR2 FNYEAQ. V trimming: 5 bases; J trimming: 2 bases; junction bases outside the gene matches: 15. The CDR3 here is CASSLGLGRTSVNTGELFF. The CDR3 DNA reads as TGTGCCAGCAGCCTCGGATTGGGGAGGACTAGCGTCAACACCGGGGAGCTGTTTTTT.

The chain carries TRBV6-2 or TRBV6-3 and TRBJ1-5; TRBD1 might be the D (6 bases). This CDR3 contains 14 residues. CDR1 MNHEY and CDR2 SVGEGT come from the germline V gene. V gave up 4 bases and J gave up 4 bases, with 11 bases separating them. This CDR3 is CASSSRQVNQPQHF. The DNA of the CDR3 is TGTGCCAGCAGTTCGCGACAGGTTAATCAGCCCCAGCATTTT.

In its sample, this clonotype is medium-sized. The V gene is TRBV19, the J gene TRBJ2-7; 9 bases are shared with TRBD2. The junction had 3 bases not matched to a gene; V was cut back by 1 base and J by 5 bases. The CDR3 loop spans 14 amino acids. Per germline, CDR1 LNHDA and CDR2 SQIVND (reference sequence). CDR3 coding DNA: TGTGCCAGTAGTATAGTTGCGGGAGGGGACGAGCAGTACTTC. Its protein product is CASSIVAGGDEQYF.

V gene TRBV29-1 combines with J gene TRBJ2-1; 14 nucleotides line up with TRBD2. CDR3 length: 16 residues. Germline CDR1 reads SQVTM; CDR2 reads ANQGSEA. The CDR3 nucleotides read TGCATAGCCGGTGGGGGACTAGCGGGAGAAGGGAATGAGCAGTTCTTC. This sequence encodes CIAGGGLAGEGNEQFF.